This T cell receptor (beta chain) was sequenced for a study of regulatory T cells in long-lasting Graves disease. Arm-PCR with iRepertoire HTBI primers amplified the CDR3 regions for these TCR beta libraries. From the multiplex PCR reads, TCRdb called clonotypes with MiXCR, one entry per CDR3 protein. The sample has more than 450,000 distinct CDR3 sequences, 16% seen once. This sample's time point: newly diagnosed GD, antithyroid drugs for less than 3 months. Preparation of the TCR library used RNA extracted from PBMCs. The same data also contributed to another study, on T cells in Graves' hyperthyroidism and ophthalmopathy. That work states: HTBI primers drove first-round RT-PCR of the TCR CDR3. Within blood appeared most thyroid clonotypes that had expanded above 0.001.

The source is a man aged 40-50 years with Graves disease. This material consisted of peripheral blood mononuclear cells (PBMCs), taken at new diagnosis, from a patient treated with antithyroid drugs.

CDR3 amino acids: CASSLDGANYGYTF. CDR3 nucleotide sequence: TGCGCCAGCAGCTTAGACGGCGCTAACTATGGCTACACCTTC. The chain uses TRBV5-1 and TRBJ1-2; D gene unclear. Germline V CDR1 and CDR2: SGHRS, YFSETQ. The V end was cut by 2 bases, the J end by 0 bases, with 8 bases between. This CDR3 has 14 amino acids.